The 21 T cell receptor beta chains below were found in one sample sequenced in a study of control samples from healthy donors and cancer patients. The method was immunoSEQ multiplex PCR; TCRdb's version includes in-frame clones alone and lacks a portion of them. The data hold approximately 70,000 clones, with more than 80% observed a single time. The source material was blood. Receptors were obtained from a man between 60 and 70 years old in good health.

This chain joins TRBV7-9 and TRBJ1-6; no clear D gene. The CDR3 covers 12 residues. The germline V and J ends were trimmed by 1 base and 9 bases, with 4 bases remaining between them. Per the germline V gene, CDR1 is SEHNR and CDR2 is FQNEAQ (reference sequence). DNA for the CDR3: TGTGCCAGCAGCTTAGGTCCTTCACCCCTCCACTTT. Its protein is CASSLGPSPLHF.

The chain uses TRBV28 and TRBJ2-3; unclear D gene. V dropped 5 bases and J dropped 4 bases, with 10 bases sitting between them. Per the germline V gene, CDR1 is MDHEN and CDR2 is SYDVKM. This CDR3 region has 13 residues. CDR3 coding DNA: TGTGCCAGCAGTGGCTCGTCCCCAGATACGCAGTATTTT. As protein: CASSGSSPDTQYF.

The chain joins TRBV18 to TRBJ1-2, with D perhaps TRBD1 (5 bases). This CDR3 spans 16 amino acids. Trimming stripped 4 bases from V and 4 bases from J, with 19 bases between. CDR1 and CDR2 from the germline V gene are KGHSH and LQKENI. CDR3 nucleotides: TGTGCCAGCTCACACCCCGGGGCCCAAACAGGCTATGGCTACACCTTC. The encoded protein is CASSHPGAQTGYGYTF.

The chain combines TRBV24-1 with TRBJ2-3, with 7 bases fitting TRBD2. The germline CDR1 and CDR2 sequences are KGHDR and SFDVKD. CDR3 size: 15 residues. Trimming took 6 bases from V and 3 from J; bases not matched to a gene: 8. CDR3 sequence (DNA): TGTGCCACCAGTACCGCCGGGGGGTTGACAGATACGCAGTATTTT. Translated, it gives CATSTAGGLTDTQYF.

The chain carries TRBV6-5 and TRBJ1-6, with D unresolved. The CDR3 consists of 15 residues. V was pared by 2 bases and J by 10 bases, with 15 bases between. The germline gives CDR1 MNHEY, CDR2 SVGAGI. CDR3 coding DNA: TGTGCCAGCAGTTACGGGCAGATCTTAGCCTCACCCCTCCACTTT. Its protein product is CASSYGQILASPLHF.

The chain uses TRBV7-2 and TRBJ2-3; the D gene is possibly TRBD2 (5 bases). CDR3 length equals 16 residues. The V end was cut by 0 bases, the J end by 1 base, with 11 bases between. Looked up from germline, CDR1 is SGHTA and CDR2 is FQGNSA. This chain's CDR3 is CASSLAPAAGTDTQYF. The CDR3, as DNA: TGTGCCAGCAGCTTAGCCCCAGCGGCAGGCACAGATACGCAGTATTTT.

The chain is built from TRBV9 and TRBJ2-4, with a tentative D call TRBD2 (6 bases). This CDR3 has 16 amino acids. Trimming took 3 bases from V and 0 from J, leaving 13 bases between them. CDR1 and CDR2 from the germline V gene are SGDLS and YYNGEE. CDR3 residues: CASSAQGGLAKNIQYF. The CDR3 coding sequence is TGTGCCAGCAGCGCGCAGGGAGGTCTAGCCAAAAACATTCAGTACTTC.

The CDR3 coding sequence is TGCGCCAGCAGCTTGGCCGAGGGACAGTATAATGAAAAACTGTTTTTT. Amino acid sequence: CASSLAEGQYNEKLFF. The chain recombines TRBV5-1 with TRBJ1-4; 7 positions agree with TRBD1. J was trimmed by 4 bases and V by 0 bases; bases with no gene match: 6. There are 16 residues in the CDR3. Germline lookup yields CDR1 SGHRS and CDR2 YFSETQ.

The V and J genes are TRBV7-9 and TRBJ1-1; perhaps TRBD1 as D (5 bases). The CDR3 covers 16 residues. Per the germline V gene, CDR1 is SEHNR and CDR2 is FQNEAQ (reference sequence). V dropped 5 bases and J dropped 7 bases, with 23 bases sitting between them. CDR3 sequence: CASSQGQGYTGGEAFF. In DNA, the CDR3 is TGTGCCAGCAGCCAAGGCCAGGGATATACCGGGGGTGAAGCTTTCTTT.

The chain links TRBV6-5 to TRBJ1-4; possible D gene TRBD1, 6 bases. V dropped 2 bases and J dropped 7 bases, with 11 bases sitting between them. This CDR3 region has 14 residues. Germline CDR1 is MNHEY and CDR2 is SVGAGI. Here the CDR3 DNA reads TGTGCCAGCAGTTACGGGGGGCTAGGTGAAAAACTGTTTTTT. Translation: CASSYGGLGEKLFF.

The chain carries TRBV11-2 and TRBJ1-1; 10 bases agree with TRBD1. V was pared by 5 bases and J by 6 bases, with 9 bases of the junction left unmatched. The CDR3 is 15 amino acids. Germline CDR1 reads SGHAT; CDR2 reads FQNNGV. In nucleotides, the CDR3 is TGTGCCAGCAGCCCTAGAGGGACAGGGGACCCTGAAGCTTTCTTT. Its translation: CASSPRGTGDPEAFF.

The rearrangement links TRBV18 to TRBJ2-3; D gene uncertain. The V end was cut by 3 bases, the J end by 5 bases, with 6 bases between. Germline assignment: CDR1 KGHSH and CDR2 LQKENI. The CDR3 contains 12 residues. CDR3 sequence reads: CASSPSEDTQYF. In DNA, the CDR3 is TGTGCCAGCTCACCCTCTGAAGATACGCAGTATTTT. Together with reference TRBV18 and TRBJ2-3, the CDR3 gives the full variable domain: NAGVMQNPRHLVRRRGQEARLRCSPMKGHSHVYWYRQLPEEGLKFMVYLQKENIIDESGMPKERFSAEFPKEGPSILRIQQVVRGDSAAYFCASSPSEDTQYFGPGTRLTVL.

This clone was found a few times. The gene calls are TRBV7-8 and TRBJ1-2; D is unclear. This CDR3 is 16 amino acids long. The germline gives CDR1 SGHVS, CDR2 FQNEAQ. The ends were cut back, 2 bases at V and 5 bases at J, with 18 bases in the middle. The CDR3 sequence: CASSLYSPGDGYGYTF. CDR3 DNA: TGTGCCAGCAGCTTATATTCCCCGGGTGACGGATATGGCTACACCTTC. The variable domain in full, with the rest retrieved from reference TRBV7-8 and TRBJ1-2, is GAGVSQSPRYKVAKRGQDVALRCDPISGHVSLFWYQQALGQGPEFLTYFQNEAQLDKSGLPSDRFFAERPEGSVSTLKIQRTQQEDSAVYLCASSLYSPGDGYGYTFGSGTRLTVV.

The chain carries TRBV2 and TRBJ2-5; D unresolved. The CDR3 is made up of 17 amino acids. CDR1 and CDR2 (germline): SNHLY, FYNNEI. Between the trimmed V and J ends, which lost 6 bases and 1 base, there was a span of 21 bases. CDR3 in DNA: TGTGCCAGCAGCCCCCTTGCCCGACCGGGCCCCCAAGAGACCCAGTACTTC. It yields the protein CASSPLARPGPQETQYF.

The chain couples TRBV7-2 to TRBJ1-3, with D unclear. V was pared by 0 bases and J by 0 bases, with 12 bases between. The germline V gene has CDR1 SGHTA and CDR2 FQGNSA. The CDR3 spans 17 residues. DNA for the CDR3: TGTGCCAGCAGCTTAGCGTTGGGAAGTTCCTCTGGAAACACCATATATTTT. As protein: CASSLALGSSSGNTIYF.

J is TRBJ2-4 and V is TRBV11-3; 8 nucleotides align to TRBD2. Germline values: CDR1 SGHNT, CDR2 YENEEA. J lost 13 bases, V lost 5 bases, and 13 bases had no gene match. This CDR3 spans 14 amino acids. CDR3 amino acids: CASSPKSGSSIQYF. The CDR3 nucleotides are TGTGCCAGCAGCCCCAAGAGCGGGAGCTCTATCCAGTACTTC.

The chain recombines TRBV4-3 with TRBJ2-7; 8 bases map to TRBD2. The J segment lost 2 bases and the V segment lost 0 bases, leaving 9 bases of the junction unmatched. CDR3 length: 17 amino acids. Germline V CDR1 and CDR2: LGHNA, YSLEER. Here the CDR3 DNA reads TGCGCCAGCAGCCAAGAATGGAGCGGGGGAGGTACCTACGAGCAGTACTTC. Protein: CASSQEWSGGGTYEQYF.

The table lists this clone with a few counts. J is TRBJ2-7 and V is TRBV6-5, with 9 bases fitting TRBD1. The V segment lost 2 bases and the J segment 6 bases; nucleotides outside the gene matches: 11. Germline lookup yields CDR1 MNHEY and CDR2 SVGAGI. The CDR3 is made up of 16 amino acids. The CDR3 region is CASSYPPRDRVSEQYF. The CDR3 DNA sequence: TGTGCCAGCAGTTACCCACCCCGGGACAGGGTAAGCGAGCAGTACTTC.

This chain connects TRBV4-2 to TRBJ2-3; 11 positions agree with TRBD2. The CDR3 runs to 17 residues. After removal of 3 bases from V and 2 bases from J, the junction contained 7 bases not matched to a gene. Germline-derived CDR1 and CDR2 are LGHNA and YNFKEQ. The CDR3 DNA reads as TGTGCCAGCAGCCAGACTATACTAGCGGGAGACACAGATACGCAGTATTTT. Protein product: CASSQTILAGDTDTQYF.

The rearrangement joins TRBV7-9 to TRBJ2-7; D is perhaps TRBD2 (6 bases). Germline values: CDR1 SEHNR, CDR2 FQNEAQ (reference sequence). V lost 5 bases and J lost 4, with 12 bases in between. This CDR3 comprises 13 residues. The chain's CDR3 is CASSPGTFYEQYF. The CDR3 nucleotides read TGTGCCAGCAGCCCTGGGACTTTTTACGAGCAGTACTTC.

The rearrangement links TRBV9 to TRBJ2-3; TRBD1 might be the D (5 bases). The V gene's germline CDR1 is SGDLS and CDR2 YYNGEE. The germline V and J ends were trimmed by 4 bases and 5 bases, with 17 bases remaining between them. The CDR3 sequence is 15 residues long. As DNA, the CDR3 is TGTGCCAGCAGCACGCAGGGTGAGGTTAGAGATACGCAGTATTTT. It codes for CASSTQGEVRDTQYF.